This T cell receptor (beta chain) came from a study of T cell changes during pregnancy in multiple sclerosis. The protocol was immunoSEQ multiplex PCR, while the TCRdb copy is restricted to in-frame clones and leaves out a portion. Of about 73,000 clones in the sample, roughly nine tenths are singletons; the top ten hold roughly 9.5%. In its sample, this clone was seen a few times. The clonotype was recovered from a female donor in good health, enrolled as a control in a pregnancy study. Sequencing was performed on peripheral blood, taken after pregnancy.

The CDR3 bases are TGTGCCAGCTCACCAACTGACAGGGTAAGCTACGAGCAGTACTTC. This codes for CASSPTDRVSYEQYF. The chain carries TRBV18 and TRBJ2-7; 7 nucleotides line up with TRBD1. Germline-derived CDR1 and CDR2 are KGHSH and LQKENI. With V trimmed by 2 bases and J by 3 bases, 7 bases remained unmatched. The CDR3 totals 15 residues.